The next 25 T cell receptor beta chains were all read from a single sample in a study of response to subunit inactivated influenza vaccine. TCRdb re-analysed the RT-PCR reads in MiXCR, keeping a single row per CDR3 protein. The table includes 500,000 to 600,000 distinct CDR3 sequences, about 11% detected once. These same data were also listed under a study on T cells expressing NK-cell markers. As that study records: TCR beta cDNA was generated via 5'RACE template switching incorporating UMIs.

The material was PBMCs from blood, obtained on the day of vaccination. The receptor set was obtained from a man between 45 and 60 years old who received an inactivated influenza vaccine.

This clonotype has a handful of counts. V is TRBV10-3 and J is TRBJ2-5; 9 positions agree with TRBD2. From germline, CDR1 is ENHRY and CDR2 SYGVKD. The CDR3 spans 15 residues. The V and J ends lost 4 bases and 2 bases, in that order; junction bases with no gene match: 5. CDR3 protein: CAISGMSGGQETQYF. The CDR3 nucleotides read TGTGCCATCAGTGGGATGAGCGGGGGGCAAGAGACCCAGTACTTC.

V is TRBV10-3 and J is TRBJ2-3; D remains unclear. With 7 bases removed from V and 0 bases from J, the gap between germline ends came to 8 bases. Per the germline V gene, CDR1 is ENHRY and CDR2 is SYGVKD. The CDR3 spans 13 residues. This CDR3 is CAITPYSTDTQYF. Written as DNA, the CDR3 is TGTGCCATCACCCCATATAGCACAGATACGCAGTATTTT.

The rearrangement joins TRBV5-8 to TRBJ2-1; TRBD1 might be the D (5 bases). This CDR3 contains 13 residues. V gave up 8 bases and J gave up 10 bases, with 19 bases separating them. From germline, CDR1 is SGHTS and CDR2 YDEGEE. The CDR3 nucleotides are TGTGCCAGGAGCCCTGGGGCCCCCGGGGAGCAGTTCTTC. Translation: CARSPGAPGEQFF.

The rearrangement joins TRBV27 to TRBJ2-1; TRBD2 agrees at 13 bases. CDR1 is MNHEY and CDR2 is SMNVEV in the germline V gene (reference sequence). CDR3 length: 15 residues. V lost 3 bases, J lost 9 bases, and 5 bases stayed unmatched. DNA for the CDR3: TGTGCCAGCAGTTTTTTGGGACTAGCGGGATTTGAGCAGTTCTTC. It codes for CASSFLGLAGFEQFF.

This clonotype was seen only a few times. V gene TRBV18 combines with J gene TRBJ2-7; perhaps TRBD1 as D (6 bases). The CDR3 contains 15 residues. Germline V lookup: CDR1 KGHSH, CDR2 LQKENI. V was shortened by 0 bases and J by 7 bases, with 16 bases between the two germline ends. CDR3 nucleotide sequence: TGTGCCAGCTCACCACCCAGCGGACAGACAAGAGAGCAGTACTTC. Protein product: CASSPPSGQTREQYF.

This clonotype was counted between two and nine times. This chain uses TRBV2 with TRBJ1-1, with 8 bases aligning to TRBD1. Germline assignment: CDR1 SNHLY and CDR2 FYNNEI. V was pared by 3 bases and J by 1 base, with 7 bases of the junction left unmatched. CDR3 length: 16 amino acids. The DNA of the CDR3 is TGTGCCAGCAGTGATTTGGCAGGGGGCCCGAACACTGAAGCTTTCTTT. Translation gives CASSDLAGGPNTEAFF.

The rearrangement uses TRBV18 and TRBJ2-2; tentatively, D is TRBD2 (6 bases). V shed 3 bases and J shed 4 bases, with 9 bases lying between them. There are 14 residues in the CDR3. Germline CDR1 and CDR2: KGHSH and LQKENI. CDR3: CASSPEGPTGELFF. The CDR3 DNA reads TGTGCCAGCTCACCGGAGGGGCCCACCGGGGAGCTGTTTTTT.

The chain joins TRBV11-2 to TRBJ1-3; D is perhaps TRBD1 (5 bases). The CDR3 sequence is 17 residues long. Trimming shortened V by 5 bases and J by 6 bases, and 23 bases separated the two germline ends. Germline V gene sequence: CDR1 SGHAT, CDR2 FQNNGV. CDR3 loop: CASSHGGVREAANTIYF. DNA of the CDR3: TGTGCCAGCAGCCACGGAGGGGTCCGGGAGGCTGCAAACACCATATATTTT.

This clonotype was detected only a few times. The rearrangement joins TRBV28 to TRBJ2-5, with unresolved D. The germline gives CDR1 MDHEN, CDR2 SYDVKM. The CDR3 has 15 residues. Trimming removed 7 bases at V and 5 bases at J, with 20 bases between. The CDR3 DNA reads TGTGCCAGCAACCCCGGCTCAGTCTCCCGGGAGACCCAGTACTTC. Its translation: CASNPGSVSRETQYF.

The V and J genes are TRBV4-2 and TRBJ2-5; D is unresolved. V was cut by 0 bases and J by 0 bases, with 11 bases left in between. Germline CDR1 reads LGHNA; CDR2 reads YNFKEQ. This CDR3 is 16 amino acids long. The CDR3 bases are TGTGCCAGCAGCCAAGATTTAGCCCGGTACCAAGAGACCCAGTACTTC. It is translated as CASSQDLARYQETQYF.

This clonotype showed up many times. This chain links TRBV20-1 with TRBJ2-7, with D possibly TRBD1 on 6 matching bases. The CDR3 consists of 11 residues. V was shortened by 5 bases and J by 6 bases, with 11 bases between the two germline ends. Germline values: CDR1 DFQATT, CDR2 SNEGSKA (reference sequence). This CDR3 is CSAGTGFEQYF. CDR3 sequence (DNA): TGCAGTGCTGGAACAGGGTTCGAGCAGTACTTC.

This clonotype was recorded many times. V is TRBV29-1 and J is TRBJ2-1, with 8 bases aligning to TRBD2. Losses at the gene ends were 3 bases for V and 9 bases for J; bases not matched to a gene: 7. The CDR3 loop spans 13 amino acids. The germline V gene has CDR1 SQVTM and CDR2 ANQGSEA. The chain's CDR3 is CSVDPPGRGEQFF. CDR3 in DNA: TGCAGCGTTGACCCGCCCGGGAGGGGTGAGCAGTTCTTC.

The sample holds many counts of this clonotype. The chain is built from TRBV29-1 and TRBJ1-1; tentatively, D is TRBD1 (5 bases). In germline, CDR1 is SQVTM, CDR2 ANQGSEA. This CDR3 is 10 amino acids long. Between the trimmed V and J ends, which lost 7 bases and 10 bases, there was a span of 13 bases. The DNA for the CDR3 is TGCAGCGCCCGAGGGGAAGGAGCTTTCTTT. This sequence encodes CSARGEGAFF.

In this sample, this clonotype turned up a few times. The rearrangement uses TRBV20-1 and TRBJ2-1; TRBD1 matches at 12 bases. There are 13 residues in the CDR3. Germline CDR1 reads DFQATT; CDR2 reads SNEGSKA (reference sequence). The J segment lost 10 bases and the V segment lost 5 bases, leaving 6 bases of the junction unmatched. CDR3 nucleotide sequence: TGCAGTGCTGTGGGACAGGGGGCTTGGGAGCAGTTCTTC. This encodes CSAVGQGAWEQFF.

The sample holds a few counts of this clonotype. The gene calls are TRBV4-2 and TRBJ1-4; the D is unclear. The V and J ends lost 1 base and 6 bases respectively, with 6 bases between them. Germline values: CDR1 LGHNA, CDR2 YNFKEQ. The CDR3 covers 13 residues. CDR3 region: CASSQVSHEKLFF. CDR3 nucleotides: TGTGCCAGCAGCCAAGTATCACATGAAAAACTGTTTTTT.

The chain recombines TRBV5-1 with TRBJ1-2, with a possible D match to TRBD1 (5 bases). The CDR3 runs 14 residues. The V end was cut by 5 bases, the J end by 5 bases, with 16 bases between. Germline V gene lookup returns CDR1 SGHRS and CDR2 YFSETQ. CDR3 loop: CASSRDSQEYGYTF. DNA for the CDR3: TGCGCCAGCAGTCGGGACTCCCAAGAGTATGGCTACACCTTC.

This clonotype was detected ten times or more. This chain uses TRBV7-8 with TRBJ2-2, with D perhaps matching TRBD2 (6 bases). Germline assignment: CDR1 SGHVS and CDR2 FQNEAQ. CDR3 length: 15 residues. V shed 8 bases and J shed 3 bases, with 16 bases lying between them. CDR3 sequence (DNA): TGTGCCAGCCTTGAGCCCGGACTATACACCGGGGAGCTGTTTTTT. This encodes CASLEPGLYTGELFF.

CDR3 DNA: TGTGCCAGCAGCTACACGACGGAAACCTACGAGCAGTACTTC. Its protein product is CASSYTTETYEQYF. The V call is TRBV7-9, the J call TRBJ2-7; no clear D. Trimming pared 4 bases from V and 2 bases from J, leaving 12 bases between. CDR3 length equals 14 residues. CDR1 is SEHNR, CDR2 FQNEAQ, per germline (reference sequence).

The V call is TRBV18, the J call TRBJ2-7, with D possibly TRBD1 on 5 matching bases. The CDR3 is 13 residues long. The V end lost 6 bases, the J end lost 3 bases, and 12 bases lay between the germline ends. Germline V gives CDR1 KGHSH, CDR2 LQKENI. The CDR3 here is CASSAGYNYEQYF. DNA for the CDR3: TGTGCCAGCTCCGCAGGGTATAACTACGAGCAGTACTTC.

The rearrangement joins TRBV7-2 to TRBJ2-7, with D tentatively TRBD1 (6 bases). From germline, CDR1 is SGHTA and CDR2 FQGNSA. V lost 2 bases and J lost 4, with 12 bases in between. The CDR3 loop spans 14 amino acids. For the CDR3, the DNA is TGTGCCAGCAGCTTAAAACAGGGAGTTTACGAGCAGTACTTC. It specifies CASSLKQGVYEQYF.

The gene calls are TRBV20-1 and TRBJ2-7; possible D gene TRBD2, 5 bases. Trimming left V 3 bases short and J 0 bases short, with 9 bases between. This CDR3 region has 13 residues. From germline, CDR1 is DFQATT and CDR2 SNEGSKA (reference sequence). The CDR3 DNA sequence: TGCAGTGCTAGCCCCCGGGACTCCTACGAGCAGTACTTC. It yields the protein CSASPRDSYEQYF.

This clonotype has a handful of counts. The genes are TRBV7-2 and TRBJ2-1; 11 bases fit TRBD2. This CDR3 spans 13 amino acids. CDR1 is SGHTA and CDR2 is FQGNSA in the germline V gene. V lost 5 bases to trimming and J lost 7 bases; unmatched junction nucleotides: 1. The CDR3 DNA follows: TGTGCCAGCAGCACTAGCGGGGGTAATGAGCAGTTCTTC. Translated, it gives CASSTSGGNEQFF.

This clonotype was detected many times. One junction end disagrees with the germline gene, perhaps due to a read error. The chain uses TRBV5-1 and TRBJ2-7; tentative D call: TRBD2 (5 bases). The germline CDR1 and CDR2 sequences are SGHRS and YFSETQ. CDR3 size: 13 residues. The CDR3: CASSLGRDYEQYF. DNA for the CDR3: TGTGCCAGTAGTCTAGGACGGGACTACGAGCAGTACTTC.

This clonotype was seen more than once but under ten times. The chain uses TRBV7-9 and TRBJ2-7; D is perhaps TRBD1 or TRBD2 (7 bases each). The CDR3 runs to 15 residues. Germline V gene lookup returns CDR1 SEHNR and CDR2 FQNEAQ (reference sequence). Trimming took off 8 bases at V and 5 bases at J, with 22 bases between the two ends. As DNA, the CDR3 is TGTGCCAGCCTCCCCAGGGGGGGGCTTGACGACGAGCAGTACTTC. This codes for CASLPRGGLDDEQYF.

This clonotype was seen only a few times. Germline and junction disagree at one end, which may indicate a read error. This chain connects TRBV7-2 to TRBJ2-7; 9 bases line up with TRBD2. Germline V gives CDR1 SGHTA, CDR2 FQGNSA. This CDR3 region has 14 residues. Here the CDR3 DNA reads TGTGCCAGCAGCGTAGCGGGGGTCAACTACGAGCAGTACTTC. Translating gives CASSVAGVNYEQYF.